A selection of T cell receptor beta chains follows, all from one sample in a study of T-cell reconstitution after alpha-beta-depleted transplantation in children. TCRdb re-derived calls from the PCR reads in MiXCR, one entry per CDR3 protein. The profile shows some 500,000 distinct CDR3 sequences, about 16% of them singletons. The sequenced sample was PBMCs from the stem cell graft donor, obtained from the stem cell graft. These receptors all come from a human donor who donated a stem cell graft to a child with acute lymphoblastic leukemia. CDR3s include the opening cysteine and the closing phenylalanine or tryptophan. A D gene is named only where the DNA matches it firmly. The size of a clone is reported for some rows only, either as once, few or many, or as a class for expanded clones.

clone size	D gene	V gene	J gene	CDR3 protein	CDR3 DNA
few	TRBD2	TRBV15	TRBJ2-7	CATSRGLSGAAYEQYF	TGTGCCACCAGCAGAGGCCTGAGCGGGGCAGCCTACGAGCAGTACTTC
-	-	TRBV27	TRBJ2-2	CASSFRHRGELFF	TGTGCCAGCAGTTTTAGACACAGGGGGGAGCTGTTTTTT
few	TRBD2	TRBV7-9	TRBJ2-1	CASSLLRGRVNEQFF	TGTGCCAGCAGCTTATTGCGCGGGAGGGTTAATGAGCAGTTCTTC
few	TRBD2	TRBV4-1	TRBJ2-1	CASSQDGIPSGRVNEQFF	TGCGCCAGCAGCCAAGATGGTATCCCTAGCGGGAGAGTTAATGAGCAGTTCTTC
-	-	TRBV15	TRBJ2-6	CATSRGGFGGANVLTF	TGTGCCACCAGCAGAGGCGGATTCGGTGGGGCCAACGTCCTGACTTTC
-	-	TRBV5-1	TRBJ2-1	CASSHLFPNNGEQFF	TGCGCCAGCAGCCATCTTTTTCCGAACAACGGTGAGCAGTTCTTC
-	TRBD1	TRBV5-1	TRBJ2-7	CASSPWTGLYEQYF	TGCGCCAGCAGCCCCTGGACAGGGTTGTACGAGCAGTACTTC
few	-	TRBV29-1	TRBJ2-1	CSLVADNEQFF	TGCAGCCTTGTAGCGGACAATGAGCAGTTCTTC
-	-	TRBV28	TRBJ2-1	CASSLALAVTEQFF	TGTGCCAGCAGCCTGGCACTAGCCGTGACCGAGCAGTTCTTC
few	-	TRBV5-1	TRBJ2-1	CASSLESASYNEQFF	TGCGCCAGCAGCTTGGAGAGCGCCTCCTACAATGAGCAGTTCTTC
few	-	TRBV5-1	TRBJ2-1	CASSLESPAYNEQFF	TGCGCCAGCAGCTTGGAAAGTCCAGCCTACAATGAGCAGTTCTTC
few	-	TRBV7-9	TRBJ2-1	CASSLSSVSYNEQFF	TGTGCCAGCAGCCTTTCTAGCGTATCCTACAATGAGCAGTTCTTC
-	-	TRBV29-1	TRBJ2-7	CSGTFSYEQYF	TGCAGCGGGACATTTTCCTACGAGCAGTACTTC
few	-	TRBV5-8	TRBJ2-1	CASSLGFREQFF	TGTGCCAGCAGCCTGGGTTTTAGGGAGCAGTTCTTC
few	-	TRBV27	TRBJ2-5	CASSFQGTGETQYF	TGTGCCAGCAGTTTTCAAGGGACGGGGGAGACCCAGTACTTC
few	-	TRBV18	TRBJ2-7	CAGGSGYEQYF	TGTGCCGGCGGGTCGGGCTACGAGCAGTACTTC
-	-	TRBV12-3/TRBV12-4	TRBJ2-7	CASTHNRDRQYF	TGTGCCAGCACCCACAACAGGGATCGGCAGTACTTC
-	-	TRBV20-1	TRBJ2-5	CSAVGRLGAETQYF	TGCAGTGCGGTGGGGCGGTTGGGTGCGGAGACCCAGTACTTC
many	TRBD2	TRBV7-3	TRBJ2-1	CASSLLAGPYNEQFF	TGTGCCAGCAGTTTACTAGCGGGGCCATACAATGAGCAGTTCTTC
many	-	TRBV5-1	TRBJ1-2	CASSLTYLDYGYTF	TGCGCCAGCAGCCTTACCTATTTAGACTATGGCTACACCTTC
many	-	TRBV29-1	TRBJ1-1	CSVEIFGDLNTEAFF	TGCAGCGTTGAGATCTTCGGGGACTTGAACACTGAAGCTTTCTTT
many	TRBD1	TRBV5-1	TRBJ1-6	CASSLRQGPNSPLHF	TGCGCCAGCAGCCTGCGACAGGGACCGAATTCACCCCTCCACTTT
-	-	TRBV14	TRBJ2-1	CASSQRRSYNEQFF	TGTGCCAGCAGCCAAAGGCGGTCCTACAATGAGCAGTTCTTC
few	TRBD1	TRBV5-1	TRBJ2-3	CASSLMTGGFADTQYF	TGCGCCAGCAGCTTAATGACAGGGGGGTTCGCAGATACGCAGTATTTT
few	TRBD2	TRBV7-9	TRBJ2-1	CASSSWREGRSQQFF	TGTGCCAGCAGCTCCTGGCGGGAGGGCCGCTCTCAGCAGTTCTTC
few	-	TRBV5-1	TRBJ2-2	CASSCANTGELFF	TGCGCCAGCAGCTGCGCGAACACCGGGGAGCTGTTTTTT
-	TRBD2	TRBV7-2	TRBJ2-2	CASSLVGLAVSGELFF	TGTGCCAGCAGCTTAGTTGGGCTAGCGGTGTCCGGGGAGCTGTTTTTT
-	TRBD2	TRBV7-9	TRBJ2-7	CASSTATSFWVQYF	TGTGCCAGCAGCACCGCGACTAGCTTCTGGGTGCAGTACTTC
few	TRBD2	TRBV29-1	TRBJ2-7	CSVEDWPRTSGSSSYEQYF	TGCAGCGTTGAAGATTGGCCCCGGACTAGCGGGAGTTCCTCCTACGAGCAGTACTTC
-	TRBD1	TRBV5-1	TRBJ1-1	CASSLAPTGGGTEAFF	TGCGCCAGCAGCTTGGCCCCTACAGGGGGTGGGACTGAAGCTTTCTTT